The 21 T cell receptor beta chains listed next were all sequenced from one sample in a study of T cell repertoires in cytomegalovirus infection. MiXCR, run by TCRdb on the reads, gives a single entry per CDR3 protein. The table records 200,000 or so distinct CDR3 sequences, roughly 28% of them present only once. What was sequenced was PBMCs. Source of these receptors: a human donor in good health (CMV status not recorded). Some clones in this sample may be carry-over from other donors' samples.

V gene TRBV7-8 combines with J gene TRBJ1-5; TRBD1 matches 7 bases. This CDR3 comprises 15 residues. J lost 3 bases, V lost 0 bases, and 2 bases had no gene match. In germline, CDR1 is SGHVS, CDR2 FQNEAQ. CDR3 sequence: CASSLAGQNNQPQHF. Here the CDR3 DNA reads TGTGCCAGCAGCTTAGCGGGACAGAACAATCAGCCCCAGCATTTT.

The V gene is TRBV28, the J gene TRBJ1-5; D gene unclear. In germline, CDR1 is MDHEN, CDR2 SYDVKM. The ends were cut back, 7 bases at V and 3 bases at J, with 16 bases in the middle. This CDR3 is built from 15 residues. CDR3 in amino acids: CASTIPPPDNQPQHF. The CDR3 DNA follows: TGTGCCAGCACTATCCCCCCCCCCGACAATCAGCCCCAGCATTTT.

This clonotype was counted many times. The J gene is TRBJ1-6, the V gene TRBV6-1; D remains ambiguous. The CDR3 totals 15 residues. The germline gives CDR1 MNHNS, CDR2 SASEGT. The V and J ends lost 1 base and 4 bases respectively, with 8 bases between them. CDR3 loop: CASSEDVEYNSPLHF. The CDR3 DNA sequence: TGTGCCAGCAGTGAAGATGTAGAGTATAATTCACCCCTCCACTTT.

V and J are TRBV12-3 or TRBV12-4 and TRBJ1-2, with D tentatively TRBD1 (6 bases). The CDR3 has 14 amino acids. Deletions cut 2 bases from V and 8 bases from J, with 15 bases between. CDR3 in DNA: TGTGCCAGCAGTTTACCCCCGGGGGCTAACGGCTACACCTTC. Its translation: CASSLPPGANGYTF.

This chain joins TRBV9 and TRBJ2-5, with 7 bases identical to TRBD2. V shed 5 bases, J shed 1 base, and the junction held 5 bases outside the gene matches. Germline CDR1 and CDR2: SGDLS and YYNGEE. The CDR3 runs to 14 residues. CDR3 sequence: CASSRGGGQETQYF. In nucleotides, the CDR3 is TGTGCCAGCAGTCGTGGGGGGGGCCAAGAGACCCAGTACTTC.

Many counts were recorded for this clonotype. The chain has TRBV6-2 or TRBV6-3 and TRBJ2-3; 7 nucleotides align to TRBD2. The germline V gene encodes CDR1 MNHEY and CDR2 SVGEGT. J lost 7 bases, V lost 0 bases, and 7 bases had no gene match. The CDR3 is 15 residues long. In DNA, the CDR3 is TGTGCCAGCAGTTACTCTGAGACTAGCAGGTATACGCAGTATTTT. Encoded protein: CASSYSETSRYTQYF.

The chain is built from TRBV4-1 and TRBJ2-1; 9 bases map to TRBD2. Germline-derived CDR1 and CDR2 are MGHRA and YSYEKL. The CDR3 totals 13 residues. After removal of 1 base from V and 8 bases from J, the junction contained 0 bases not matched to a gene. The CDR3: CASSQVAGDEQFF. The DNA for the CDR3 is TGCGCCAGCAGCCAAGTAGCGGGGGATGAGCAGTTCTTC.

The genes are TRBV7-3 and TRBJ2-1, with 12 nucleotides matching TRBD2. Germline loops: CDR1 SGHTA, CDR2 FQGTGA. The length of the CDR3 is 14 residues. V gave up 5 bases and J gave up 6 bases; unmatched junction bases: 2. The CDR3: CASSLLAGGNEQFF. Written as DNA, the CDR3 is TGTGCCAGCAGCCTACTAGCGGGGGGCAATGAGCAGTTCTTC.

The V and J genes are TRBV7-8 and TRBJ2-1, with D maybe TRBD2 (7 bases). V lost 6 bases to trimming and J lost 4 bases, with 25 bases between them. Germline loops: CDR1 SGHVS, CDR2 FQNEAQ. This CDR3 contains 18 residues. CDR3 loop: CASSLGGRAGHQYNEQFF. The DNA for the CDR3 is TGTGCCAGCAGTCTAGGGGGGAGGGCAGGCCATCAATACAATGAGCAGTTCTTC.

The V and J genes are TRBV7-3 and TRBJ1-2, with D maybe TRBD1 (5 bases). The V end was cut by 3 bases, the J end by 4 bases, with 18 bases between. This CDR3 comprises 16 residues. The V gene's germline CDR1 is SGHTA and CDR2 FQGTGA. The DNA for the CDR3 is TGTGCCAGCAGCTTCGGGGCCGGAGGGACTACCTATGGCTACACCTTC. Translating gives CASSFGAGGTTYGYTF.

In this sample, this clonotype turned up a few times. The V call is TRBV14, the J call TRBJ2-7, with D hard to call. V was cut by 4 bases and J by 9 bases, with 19 bases left in between. The CDR3 spans 14 residues. The V gene's germline CDR1 is SGHDN and CDR2 FVKESK. The CDR3 DNA sequence: TGTGCCAGCAGCCCAGGCGGTCCGGCACCCACGCAGTACTTC. This codes for CASSPGGPAPTQYF. Supplemented by reference TRBV14 and TRBJ2-7, the full variable domain reads EAGVTQFPSHSVIEKGQTVTLRCDPISGHDNLYWYRRVMGKEIKFLLHFVKESKQDESGMPNNRFLAERTGGTYSTLKVQPAELEDSGVYFCASSPGGPAPTQYFGPGTRLTVT.

The rearrangement joins TRBV12-3 or TRBV12-4 to TRBJ1-2; TRBD1 aligns across 8 bases. This CDR3 has 14 residues. The V gene end was trimmed by 6 bases and the J gene end by 7 bases; junction bases not matched to a gene: 10. The CDR3 coding sequence is TGTGCCAGCAGCCCCCGGACAGGGATGGGTGGCTACACCTTC. Translation: CASSPRTGMGGYTF.

The chain employs TRBV7-6 and TRBJ2-7; no clear D. V was trimmed by 6 bases and J by 2 bases, leaving 14 bases between them. CDR3 length equals 14 residues. Germline assignment: CDR1 SGHVS and CDR2 FNYEAQ. CDR3 region: CASSPLPTTYEQYF. CDR3 nucleotides: TGTGCCAGCAGTCCTCTTCCAACCACCTACGAGCAGTACTTC.

Notes on this clonotype: A read error may explain this, as a much larger clone is one base away. The CDR3 coding sequence is TGTGCCAGCAGCTTAGAAGGACTCCGCACAGATACGCGGTATTTT. Protein: CASSLEGLRTDTRYF. The J gene is TRBJ2-3, the V gene TRBV7-6; weak D call: TRBD2 (5 bases). CDR1 is SGHVS and CDR2 is FNYEAQ in the germline V gene. This CDR3 region has 15 residues.

Notes on this clonotype: At one boundary the junction diverges from the germline segment, which might be a read error. The chain has TRBV10-3 and TRBJ2-2; D could derive from TRBD1 or TRBD2 (5 bases each). Germline loops: CDR1 ENHRY, CDR2 SYGVKD. This CDR3 has 14 amino acids. CDR3: CAISPDTDTGVLFF. CDR3 DNA sequence: TGTGCCATCAGCCCGGACACGGACACCGGGGTGCTGTTTTTT.

This clonotype showed up just a few times. V and J are TRBV18 and TRBJ2-5; unclear D gene. The CDR3 sequence is 16 residues long. Trimming took 2 bases from V and 4 from J, leaving 17 bases between them. Germline V gene data show CDR1 as KGHSH and CDR2 as LQKENI. The CDR3 region is CASSPYGRNPRETQYF. The CDR3 bases are TGTGCCAGCTCACCATATGGCCGAAATCCCCGAGAGACCCAGTACTTC. The full variable domain, its missing parts supplied by reference TRBV18 and TRBJ2-5, is NAGVMQNPRHLVRRRGQEARLRCSPMKGHSHVYWYRQLPEEGLKFMVYLQKENIIDESGMPKERFSAEFPKEGPSILRIQQVVRGDSAAYFCASSPYGRNPRETQYFGPGTRLLVL.

The chain uses TRBV7-8 and TRBJ1-2, with a possible D match to TRBD1 (6 bases). CDR1 is SGHVS, CDR2 FQNEAQ, per germline. Trimming pared 1 base from V and 0 bases from J, leaving 15 bases between. The length of the CDR3 is 17 residues. CDR3 nucleotide sequence: TGTGCCAGCAGCTTAGTAGCAGGGGTAAAGGCTAACTATGGCTACACCTTC. This translates into CASSLVAGVKANYGYTF.

Ten or more counts support this clonotype. The chain couples TRBV7-2 to TRBJ2-5, with D uncertain. This CDR3 spans 11 amino acids. Per the germline V gene, CDR1 is SGHTA and CDR2 is FQGNSA. V lost 2 bases and J 7 bases, leaving 5 bases between the germline ends. Here the CDR3 reads CASSLKVTQYF. Written as DNA, the CDR3 is TGTGCCAGCAGCTTAAAGGTGACCCAGTACTTC.

The chain has TRBV4-2 and TRBJ2-7; D not certain. The germline V and J ends were trimmed by 0 bases and 5 bases, with 11 bases remaining between them. The CDR3 covers 14 residues. The germline CDR1 and CDR2 sequences are LGHNA and YNFKEQ. The DNA for the CDR3 is TGTGCCAGCAGCCAAGACTCGGCTTCTGACGAGCAGTACTTC. This codes for CASSQDSASDEQYF.

The rearrangement uses TRBV14 and TRBJ1-1; D not resolved. CDR1 and CDR2 from the germline V gene are SGHDN and FVKESK. The V end lost 0 bases, the J end lost 4 bases, and 15 bases lay between the germline ends. This CDR3 spans 16 amino acids. CDR3 protein: CASSQDRTRRGTEAFF. The CDR3 DNA reads TGTGCCAGCAGCCAAGATCGGACCCGCCGAGGCACTGAAGCTTTCTTT.

The J gene is TRBJ1-5, the V gene TRBV4-1; 7 bases agree with TRBD1. The CDR3 extends over 15 amino acids. J lost 5 bases, V lost 0 bases, and 4 bases had no gene match. Germline loops: CDR1 MGHRA, CDR2 YSYEKL. In nucleotides, the CDR3 is TGCGCCAGCAGCCAAGATAGACAGGGCTATCAGCCCCAGCATTTT. It is translated as CASSQDRQGYQPQHF.